The 27 T cell receptor beta chains below come from one sample, sequenced in a study of CD8+ T cells in alopecia areata. Following extraction, RNA underwent reverse transcription to cDNA, which served as the sequencing template. Assay used: immunoSEQ multiplex PCR; TCRdb lists only in-frame clones, some missing. The repertoire holds 250,000 or so clones, 67% seen once, with more than 0.95% in the top ten. The source material was CD4+ T cells sorted from blood, sampled at week 0. The receptors originated from a human donor with alopecia areata.

This clone was detected only a few times. The chain joins TRBV30 to TRBJ1-1, with TRBD1 identical over 7 bases. Looked up from germline, CDR1 is GTSNPN and CDR2 is SVGIG (reference sequence). V gave up 3 bases and J gave up 0 bases; unmatched junction bases: 4. The CDR3 loop spans 14 amino acids. The CDR3 DNA reads as TGTGCCTGGAGCCCGGGACAGTTGAACACTGAAGCTTTCTTT. This translates into CAWSPGQLNTEAFF. Drawing the rest from reference TRBV30 and TRBJ1-1, the complete variable domain is SQTIHQWPATLVQPVGSPLSLECTVEGTSNPNLYWYRQAAGRGLQLLFYSVGIGQISSEVPQNLSASRPQDRQFILSSKKLLLSDSGFYLCAWSPGQLNTEAFFGQGTRLTVV.

CDR3 loop: CAWSGQGTSPLHF. The CDR3 coding sequence is TGTGCCTGGTCGGGACAGGGGACTTCACCCCTCCACTTT. The rearrangement uses TRBV30 and TRBJ1-6; TRBD1 matches 10 bases. CDR3 length: 13 amino acids. The junction had 4 bases not matched to a gene; V was cut back by 5 bases and J by 9 bases. Germline CDR1 and CDR2: GTSNPN and SVGIG (reference sequence).

The V and J genes are TRBV6-6 and TRBJ2-5, with TRBD1 as a possible D gene (6 bases). This CDR3 has 16 residues. The V and J ends lost 2 bases and 4 bases respectively, with 17 bases between them. Germline loops: CDR1 MNHNY, CDR2 SVGAGI (reference sequence). CDR3: CASSYRGQGRSETQYF. The CDR3 nucleotides read TGTGCCAGCAGTTACAGAGGCCAGGGGAGATCAGAGACCCAGTACTTC.

The CDR3 nucleotides are TGTGCCAGCAGATCGGCCAGCGAGCAGTACTTC. Residues: CASRSASEQYF. This chain uses TRBV6-1 with TRBJ2-7; D is unresolved. From germline, CDR1 is MNHNS and CDR2 SASEGT. The CDR3 sequence is 11 residues long. The germline V and J ends were trimmed by 6 bases and 6 bases, with 9 bases remaining between them.

This clone was counted a few times. The chain's CDR3 is CASSEQGGYTF. The CDR3 coding sequence is TGTGCCAGCAGCGAGCAGGGTGGCTACACCTTC. This chain connects TRBV9 to TRBJ1-2; TRBD1 might be the D (5 bases). CDR1 is SGDLS and CDR2 is YYNGEE in the germline V gene. The CDR3 has 11 amino acids. V shed 3 bases and J shed 7 bases, with 7 bases lying between them.

V and J are TRBV20-1 and TRBJ2-1, with TRBD2 as a possible D gene (5 bases). Germline CDR1 and CDR2: DFQATT and SNEGSKA (reference sequence). V was trimmed by 5 bases and J by 3 bases, leaving 5 bases between them. CDR3 size: 11 residues. CDR3 protein: CSADYYNEQFF. The CDR3 DNA reads as TGCAGTGCTGACTACTACAATGAGCAGTTCTTC.

The chain has TRBV14 and TRBJ2-7; D unclear. Germline-derived CDR1 and CDR2 are SGHDN and FVKESK. Trimming removed 2 bases from V and 3 bases from J, with 8 bases in between. The CDR3 totals 13 residues. The chain's CDR3 is CASSQRPGYEQYF. The CDR3 bases are TGTGCCAGCAGCCAAAGACCAGGCTACGAGCAGTACTTC.

In this sample, this clone turned up a few times. J is TRBJ1-6 and V is TRBV7-9, with TRBD1 matching over 7 bases. Germline V gene data show CDR1 as SEHNR and CDR2 as FQNEAQ (reference sequence). The CDR3 is 15 residues long. Trimming took 5 bases from V and 6 from J; bases not matched to a gene: 7. The CDR3 sequence is CASSATGRRNSPLHF. The CDR3 region has the DNA TGTGCCAGCAGCGCGACAGGGCGCCGTAATTCACCCCTCCACTTT.

This clone was found a few times. The gene calls are TRBV5-4 and TRBJ2-5, with 11 bases lining up with TRBD2. The CDR3 extends over 17 amino acids. Germline assignment: CDR1 SGHNT and CDR2 YYREEE (reference sequence). Trimming at V came to 4 bases and at J to 3 bases, leaving 11 bases not matched to a gene. CDR3 nucleotides: TGTGCCAGCAGCCCCGAACTAGCGGGGGCCTTGAAAGAGACCCAGTACTTC. Translation gives CASSPELAGALKETQYF.

A single count supports this clone. This chain joins TRBV5-4 and TRBJ2-5; the match to TRBD2 covers 7 bases. This CDR3 contains 14 residues. The ends lost 4 bases at V and 3 bases at J; junction bases unmatched: 6. Germline values: CDR1 SGHNT, CDR2 YYREEE (reference sequence). The CDR3 nucleotides read TGTGCCAGCAGCCCGGGAGGCAACGAAGAGACCCAGTACTTC. This sequence encodes CASSPGGNEETQYF.

V and J are TRBV5-6 and TRBJ2-7; D remains unclear. CDR3 size: 14 residues. Germline V lookup: CDR1 SGHDT, CDR2 YYEEEE. V lost 3 bases and J lost 2, with 12 bases in between. Here the CDR3 reads CASSSTALPYEQYF. DNA of the CDR3: TGTGCCAGCAGCTCTACAGCTTTACCCTACGAGCAGTACTTC. The full variable domain, with the rest looked up from reference TRBV5-6 and TRBJ2-7, is DAGVTQSPTHLIKTRGQQVTLRCSPKSGHDTVSWYQQALGQGPQFIFQYYEEEERQRGNFPDRFSGHQFPNYSSELNVNALLLGDSALYLCASSSTALPYEQYFGPGTRLTVT.

The gene calls are TRBV29-1 and TRBJ1-4; 11 bases fit TRBD1. V was clipped by 7 bases and J by 8 bases; unmatched bases: 6. This CDR3 spans 13 amino acids. Germline V gene data show CDR1 as SQVTM and CDR2 as ANQGSEA. In nucleotides, the CDR3 is TGCAGCGCCGGACAGGGGGCGCGAGAAAAACTGTTTTTT. Translation gives CSAGQGAREKLFF.

This chain links TRBV30 with TRBJ2-7, with 9 bases matching TRBD2. CDR1 and CDR2 (germline): GTSNPN, SVGIG (reference sequence). After removal of 3 bases from V and 4 bases from J, the junction contained 4 bases not matched to a gene. There are 13 residues in the CDR3. The CDR3 spells CAWRASGKYEQYF. CDR3 DNA sequence: TGTGCCTGGAGGGCTAGCGGGAAGTACGAGCAGTACTTC.

This rearrangement joins TRBV6-5 to TRBJ2-3; 10 nucleotides match TRBD2. Germline assignment: CDR1 MNHEY and CDR2 SVGAGI. The ends lost 0 bases at V and 8 bases at J; junction bases unmatched: 2. The CDR3 loop spans 14 amino acids. As DNA, the CDR3 is TGTGCCAGCAGTTACTCCCCTAGCGGGGGTACGCAGTATTTT. Translated, it gives CASSYSPSGGTQYF.

The chain couples TRBV6-5 to TRBJ2-7, with 14 bases that match TRBD2. The CDR3 runs 13 residues. Losses at the gene ends were 6 bases for V and 11 bases for J; bases not matched to a gene: 6. The germline V gene has CDR1 MNHEY and CDR2 SVGAGI. The CDR3 spells CASRTGLAGVEYF. CDR3 sequence (DNA): TGTGCCAGCAGGACGGGACTAGCGGGGGTAGAGTACTTC.

The chain uses TRBV11-3 and TRBJ2-7; TRBD2 might be the D (6 bases). The germline V and J ends were trimmed by 2 bases and 5 bases, with 10 bases remaining between them. This CDR3 is built from 13 residues. CDR1 and CDR2 from the germline V gene are SGHNT and YENEEA. The CDR3: CASSLRGGDEQYF. The CDR3 DNA sequence: TGTGCCAGCAGCTTACGGGGAGGCGACGAGCAGTACTTC.

The chain couples TRBV9 to TRBJ2-3, with D perhaps matching TRBD2 (6 bases). Germline V lookup: CDR1 SGDLS, CDR2 YYNGEE. Trimming cost V 5 bases and J 6 bases, with 7 bases left between them. There are 11 residues in the CDR3. DNA of the CDR3: TGTGCCAGCAGAAGCGGGGATACGCAGTATTTT. Residues: CASRSGDTQYF.

The rearrangement uses TRBV29-1 and TRBJ2-3; the match to TRBD1 covers 7 bases. The CDR3 runs to 11 residues. Germline trimming cut 8 bases from V and 6 bases from J; bases unmatched to any gene: 5. CDR1 is SQVTM and CDR2 is ANQGSEA in the germline V gene. CDR3 DNA sequence: TGCAGCATACACAGGGGCGATACGCAGTATTTT. Protein sequence: CSIHRGDTQYF.

The chain carries TRBV5-1 and TRBJ2-2; D is ambiguous. Germline V gene data show CDR1 as SGHRS and CDR2 as YFSETQ. This CDR3 has 14 amino acids. Trimming removed 3 bases from V and 1 base from J, with 7 bases in between. The CDR3: CASSSQGNTGELFF. CDR3 nucleotide sequence: TGCGCCAGCAGCTCGCAAGGGAACACCGGGGAGCTGTTTTTT.

The chain links TRBV5-1 to TRBJ2-3; D is uncertain. CDR3 length: 13 residues. Germline V lookup: CDR1 SGHRS, CDR2 YFSETQ. Trimming removed 1 base at V and 9 bases at J, with 12 bases between. The chain's CDR3 is CASSLSAPQTQYF. The CDR3 DNA reads TGCGCCAGCAGCTTGTCGGCCCCACAGACGCAGTATTTT.

This clone was seen a single time. This rearrangement joins TRBV7-2 to TRBJ2-7; a possible D gene is TRBD2 (6 bases). The CDR3 has 13 amino acids. Germline V CDR1 and CDR2: SGHTA, FQGNSA. V dropped 8 bases and J dropped 1 base, with 12 bases sitting between them. The CDR3 reads CASSLAESYEQYF. CDR3 nucleotide sequence: TGTGCCAGCTCCTTAGCGGAATCCTACGAGCAGTACTTC.

The chain combines TRBV9 with TRBJ1-2; D perhaps matches TRBD1 (6 bases). Germline V gives CDR1 SGDLS, CDR2 YYNGEE. The CDR3 has 14 residues. The V gene lost 0 bases and the J gene lost 4 bases, with 10 bases spanning the gap. In DNA, the CDR3 is TGTGCCAGCAGCGTAGCAGGGGCGGCCTATGGCTACACCTTC. It specifies CASSVAGAAYGYTF.

The V gene is TRBV7-2, the J gene TRBJ1-4, with unresolved D. The V end lost 2 bases, the J end lost 4 bases, and 5 bases lay between the germline ends. Germline lookup yields CDR1 SGHTA and CDR2 FQGNSA. This CDR3 is 13 amino acids long. DNA for the CDR3: TGTGCCAGCAGCTTAAGGGTTAATGAAAAACTGTTTTTT. Its translation is CASSLRVNEKLFF. Combining the CDR3 with reference TRBV7-2 and TRBJ1-4 gives the whole variable domain GAGVSQSPSNKVTEKGKDVELRCDPISGHTALYWYRQSLGQGLEFLIYFQGNSAPDKSGLPSDRFSAERTGGSVSTLTIQRTQQEDSAVYLCASSLRVNEKLFFGSGTQLSVL.

This clone was seen a handful of times. The chain has TRBV2 and TRBJ2-6; D is unclear. This CDR3 region has 15 residues. CDR1 is SNHLY and CDR2 is FYNNEI in the germline V gene. Trimming removed 7 bases at V and 0 bases at J, with 10 bases between. This chain's CDR3 is CASKVGLSGANVLTF. CDR3 DNA: TGTGCCAGCAAGGTGGGCCTCTCTGGGGCCAACGTCCTGACTTTC. Supplemented by reference TRBV2 and TRBJ2-6, the full variable domain reads EPEVTQTPSHQVTQMGQEVILRCVPISNHLYFYWYRQILGQKVEFLVSFYNNEISEKSEIFDDQFSVERPDGSNFTLKIRSTKLEDSAMYFCASKVGLSGANVLTFGAGSRLTVL.

The V and J genes are TRBV7-9 and TRBJ2-7; D may correspond to TRBD1 or TRBD2 (5 bases each). The V end was cut by 5 bases, the J end by 7 bases, with 18 bases between. This CDR3 is built from 14 residues. CDR1 is SEHNR and CDR2 is FQNEAQ in the germline V gene (reference sequence). This chain's CDR3 is CASSPGPLIREQYF. In DNA form, the CDR3 reads TGTGCCAGCAGCCCGGGACCCTTAATTCGGGAGCAGTACTTC.

V usage is TRBV5-1 and J usage is TRBJ2-3; TRBD2 is a possible D gene (5 bases). The CDR3 runs to 15 residues. In germline, CDR1 is SGHRS, CDR2 YFSETQ. Trimming removed 4 bases at V and 0 bases at J, with 12 bases between. The CDR3 reads CASSRSGESTDTQYF. CDR3 nucleotide sequence: TGCGCCAGCAGCAGGTCCGGGGAGAGCACAGATACGCAGTATTTT.

This sequence joins TRBV4-3 and TRBJ2-4; 7 bases are shared with TRBD2. V shed 1 base, J shed 8 bases, and the junction held 5 bases outside the gene matches. The CDR3 has 14 amino acids. CDR1 and CDR2 from the germline V gene are LGHNA and YSLEER. Here the CDR3 reads CASSQGREGDIQYF. DNA of the CDR3: TGCGCCAGCAGCCAAGGCAGGGAGGGAGACATTCAGTACTTC.